The 25 T cell receptor beta chains below were found in one sample sequenced in a study of T cell repertoires in cytomegalovirus infection. TCRdb re-analysed the reads in MiXCR, keeping a single row per CDR3 protein. The profile shows roughly 760,000 distinct CDR3 sequences, approximately 40% of them singletons. The sample taken for sequencing was PBMCs. All receptors come from a human donor in good health (CMV status not recorded). Some clones in this sample may be carry-over from other donors' samples.

This clonotype has at least ten counts. V and J are TRBV12-3 or TRBV12-4 and TRBJ1-5; D possibly corresponds to TRBD1 (5 bases). V lost 1 base, J lost 3 bases, and 7 bases lay in between. This CDR3 spans 14 amino acids. CDR3 residues: CASSLEGTNQPQHF. For the CDR3, the DNA is TGTGCCAGCAGTTTAGAGGGGACCAATCAGCCCCAGCATTTT.

This clonotype was detected many times. The chain recombines TRBV7-8 with TRBJ2-7; D remains unclear. The CDR3 is made up of 14 amino acids. V was clipped by 1 base and J by 2 bases, with 9 bases between them. Germline CDR1 SGHVS, CDR2 FQNEAQ. The CDR3 DNA is TGTGCCAGCAGCTTAGGAGGTCAGACCTACGAGCAGTACTTC. This codes for CASSLGGQTYEQYF. Together with reference TRBV7-8 and TRBJ2-7, the CDR3 gives the full variable domain: GAGVSQSPRYKVAKRGQDVALRCDPISGHVSLFWYQQALGQGPEFLTYFQNEAQLDKSGLPSDRFFAERPEGSVSTLKIQRTQQEDSAVYLCASSLGGQTYEQYFGPGTRLTVT.

V is TRBV7-9 and J is TRBJ2-1; D might be TRBD1 or TRBD2, each matching 5 bases. The CDR3 runs to 15 residues. Germline CDR1 is SEHNR and CDR2 is FQNEAQ (reference sequence). The ends were cut back, 4 bases at V and 8 bases at J, with 18 bases in the middle. CDR3 residues: CASSSRGRIFDEQFF. The DNA of the CDR3 is TGTGCCAGCAGCTCCCGGGGCCGGATATTCGATGAGCAGTTCTTC.

In regard to this clonotype: The junction differs from germline at one of its ends, possibly a read error. This chain links TRBV12-3 or TRBV12-4 with TRBJ1-1; unclear D gene. This CDR3 has 13 amino acids. For the CDR3, the DNA is TGTGCCAGCAGATTAGTATGGCAGAATGAAGCTTTCTTT. Protein sequence: CASRLVWQNEAFF.

There are many counts of this clonotype. The J gene is TRBJ1-5, the V gene TRBV12-3 or TRBV12-4, with D perhaps TRBD1 (5 bases). Trimming shortened V by 6 bases and J by 0 bases, and 21 bases separated the two germline ends. The CDR3 loop spans 18 amino acids. CDR3 bases: TGTGCCAGCAGACCCACCGGGACCGGAGGATATAGCAATCAGCCCCAGCATTTT. This sequence encodes CASRPTGTGGYSNQPQHF.

This clonotype was seen a handful of times. The chain links TRBV12-5 to TRBJ1-1; D gene uncertain. Germline values: CDR1 LGHNT, CDR2 FRNRAP. V lost 3 bases and J lost 5, with 10 bases in between. The CDR3 length is 13 residues. CDR3 protein: CASGLEGWTEAFF. The CDR3 DNA is TGTGCTAGTGGTTTAGAGGGATGGACTGAAGCTTTCTTT.

The V and J genes are TRBV29-1 and TRBJ2-5; D is unresolved. The V gene lost 5 bases and the J gene lost 0 bases, with 13 bases spanning the gap. Germline-derived CDR1 and CDR2 are SQVTM and ANQGSEA. This CDR3 has 14 residues. CDR3: CSVTAIRYQETQYF. CDR3 DNA sequence: TGCAGCGTTACAGCAATTCGCTACCAAGAGACCCAGTACTTC.

This sequence joins TRBV7-6 and TRBJ1-1; 12 bases fit TRBD1. Germline trimming cut 4 bases from V and 11 bases from J; bases unmatched to any gene: 14. Germline values: CDR1 SGHVS, CDR2 FNYEAQ. The CDR3 totals 16 residues. Here the CDR3 reads CASSSRDRGLFGDAFF. The CDR3 nucleotides are TGTGCCAGCAGCTCCCGGGACAGGGGGCTCTTCGGTGACGCTTTCTTT.

This clonotype came up once. A read error may account for a junction end that differs from germline. The chain employs TRBV6-5 and TRBJ1-5; D unclear. This CDR3 is 14 amino acids long. The germline V gene has CDR1 MNHEY and CDR2 SVGAGI. The CDR3, as DNA: TGTGCCCGCAGTTACGGTCAGATTAATCAGCCCCAGCATTTT. Its protein is CARSYGQINQPQHF.

This clonotype was detected many times. The V gene is TRBV7-9, the J gene TRBJ2-1; D is undetermined. In germline, CDR1 is SEHNR, CDR2 FQNEAQ (reference sequence). The CDR3 covers 15 residues. Trimming took 5 bases from V and 0 from J, leaving 11 bases between them. DNA for the CDR3: TGTGCCAGCAGCCTGAGCGAGAGCTCCTACAATGAGCAGTTCTTC. Its protein product is CASSLSESSYNEQFF.

This clonotype has at least ten counts. CDR3 region: CASSLSGLRDEQYF. In nucleotides, the CDR3 is TGTGCCAGCAGCCTGTCGGGACTACGGGACGAGCAGTACTTC. This rearrangement joins TRBV7-6 to TRBJ2-7; 7 bases align to TRBD2. The CDR3 has 14 residues. The V segment lost 5 bases and the J segment 5 bases; nucleotides outside the gene matches: 9. Germline V CDR1 and CDR2: SGHVS, FNYEAQ.

The chain carries TRBV13 and TRBJ2-3; TRBD2 agrees at 13 bases. V lost 3 bases to trimming and J lost 2 bases; unmatched junction nucleotides: 8. The CDR3 length is 18 residues. The germline CDR1 and CDR2 sequences are PRHDT and FYEKMQ (reference sequence). CDR3 amino acids: CASSFRLAGGGSTDTQYF. The CDR3 DNA follows: TGTGCCAGCAGCTTCAGACTAGCGGGAGGAGGCTCCACAGATACGCAGTATTTT.

CDR3 protein: CASSLWLGTAKNIQYF. DNA of the CDR3: TGTGCCAGCAGCTTATGGTTGGGAACAGCCAAAAACATTCAGTACTTC. V and J are TRBV7-9 and TRBJ2-4; D gene uncertain. Germline loops: CDR1 SEHNR, CDR2 FQNEAQ (reference sequence). Trimming pared 2 bases from V and 0 bases from J, leaving 11 bases between. The CDR3 runs 16 residues.

This clonotype occurred a few times. The J gene is TRBJ2-3, the V gene TRBV28, with D possibly being TRBD1 or TRBD2 (6 bases each). V lost 3 bases, J lost 0 bases, and 10 bases lay in between. The CDR3 runs to 15 residues. Per the germline V gene, CDR1 is MDHEN and CDR2 is SYDVKM. CDR3 protein: CASSFTGASTDTQYF. DNA for the CDR3: TGTGCCAGCAGTTTTACGGGGGCGAGCACAGATACGCAGTATTTT. The entire variable domain, with the rest obtained from reference TRBV28 and TRBJ2-3, is as follows: DVKVTQSSRYLVKRTGEKVFLECVQDMDHENMFWYRQDPGLGLRLIYFSYDVKMKEKGDIPEGYSVSREKKERFSLILESASTNQTSMYLCASSFTGASTDTQYFGPGTRLTVL.

This clonotype was seen a handful of times. The V gene is TRBV12-3 or TRBV12-4, the J gene TRBJ1-1; D gene ambiguous. Trimming pared 7 bases from V and 4 bases from J, leaving 19 bases between. The CDR3 has 15 residues. CDR3 in DNA: TGTGCCAGCATATCGGCCCCGTTGTTGGTCACTGAAGCTTTCTTT. The encoded protein is CASISAPLLVTEAFF.

This chain uses TRBV11-3 with TRBJ2-2, with 11 positions matching TRBD1. Germline trimming cut 0 bases from V and 6 bases from J; bases unmatched to any gene: 6. The CDR3 has 17 amino acids. The germline V gene encodes CDR1 SGHNT and CDR2 YENEEA. The CDR3 coding sequence is TGTGCCAGCAGCTTAGAATGGACGGGACAGGGGGCCGGGGAGCTGTTTTTT. Translation: CASSLEWTGQGAGELFF.

This clonotype came up a few times. This rearrangement joins TRBV20-1 to TRBJ1-2; D gene ambiguous. The CDR3 sequence is 11 residues long. V was trimmed by 1 base and J by 3 bases, leaving 3 bases between them. From germline, CDR1 is DFQATT and CDR2 SNEGSKA (reference sequence). DNA of the CDR3: TGCAGTGCTAGAGTGGACTATGGCTACACCTTC. It translates to CSARVDYGYTF.

This chain joins TRBV12-3 or TRBV12-4 and TRBJ2-5; D perhaps matches TRBD1 (6 bases). There are 15 residues in the CDR3. V shed 0 bases and J shed 5 bases, with 13 bases lying between them. CDR3 sequence (DNA): TGTGCCAGCAGTTTAGCGGGGGCTAGTCGTGAGACCCAGTACTTC. Translation gives CASSLAGASRETQYF.

The gene calls are TRBV28 and TRBJ2-4; the match to TRBD2 covers 10 bases. The CDR3 is 13 residues long. Germline CDR1 reads MDHEN; CDR2 reads SYDVKM. V trimming: 6 bases; J trimming: 6 bases; junction bases outside the gene matches: 2. The CDR3 coding sequence is TGTGCCAGCAGCCGGACTAGCGGAAACATTCAGTACTTC. Translation gives CASSRTSGNIQYF.

The genes are TRBV28 and TRBJ1-1; tentatively, D is TRBD1 (6 bases). Trimming took off 3 bases at V and 6 bases at J, with 17 bases between the two ends. The CDR3 length is 15 residues. Germline V gene lookup returns CDR1 MDHEN and CDR2 SYDVKM. The CDR3 region is CASSFLGGLRSEAFF. CDR3 DNA sequence: TGTGCCAGCAGTTTTTTAGGGGGGCTTCGATCTGAAGCTTTCTTT.

This clonotype was seen a few times. The V call is TRBV27, the J call TRBJ1-5; the D is unclear. V was trimmed by 7 bases and J by 0 bases, leaving 13 bases between them. Germline V lookup: CDR1 MNHEY, CDR2 SMNVEV (reference sequence). CDR3 length: 15 amino acids. The CDR3 here is CASKMRELSNQPQHF. As DNA, the CDR3 is TGTGCCAGCAAGATGCGGGAGCTTAGCAATCAGCCCCAGCATTTT.

This clonotype has only a few counts. The V and J genes are TRBV7-9 and TRBJ2-5; maybe TRBD2 (5 bases). This CDR3 has 15 amino acids. The ends were cut back, 6 bases at V and 5 bases at J, with 19 bases in the middle. Germline CDR1 SEHNR, CDR2 FQNEAQ (reference sequence). CDR3 protein: CASSLNPGLVETQYF. The DNA of the CDR3 is TGTGCCAGCAGTTTAAATCCCGGACTGGTCGAGACCCAGTACTTC.

This clonotype was seen only a few times. V and J are TRBV6-5 and TRBJ1-1; D not resolved. V was trimmed by 0 bases and J by 1 base, leaving 9 bases between them. Looked up from germline, CDR1 is MNHEY and CDR2 is SVGAGI. This CDR3 has 15 residues. CDR3 in amino acids: CASSYSSEGNTEAFF. As DNA, the CDR3 is TGTGCCAGCAGTTACTCCTCCGAAGGGAACACTGAAGCTTTCTTT.

V is TRBV6-6 and J is TRBJ1-5; D remains unclear. V was pared by 2 bases and J by 6 bases, with 14 bases between. Germline V lookup: CDR1 MNHNY, CDR2 SVGAGI (reference sequence). The CDR3 loop spans 15 amino acids. In DNA form, the CDR3 reads TGTGCCAGCAGTTACACGGATTCAGCGATTCAGCCCCAGCATTTT. Its protein is CASSYTDSAIQPQHF.

The gene calls are TRBV6-1 and TRBJ1-5; D gene uncertain. The germline V and J ends were trimmed by 5 bases and 7 bases, with 15 bases remaining between them. Looked up from germline, CDR1 is MNHNS and CDR2 is SASEGT. The CDR3 sequence is 14 residues long. The CDR3 here is CASSTGGEWQPQHF. CDR3 bases: TGTGCCAGCAGTACCGGAGGAGAATGGCAGCCCCAGCATTTT.